The clone carrying this TCR beta chain was detected only once. As originally analysed: Researchers report that nucleated cell counts were estimated from reference gene primer amplification. The protocol was immunoSEQ multiplex PCR, while the TCRdb copy is restricted to in-frame clones and leaves out a portion. The DNA was the basis for D and trimming; V, J and clone size are from that table. This table holds 300,000 to 350,000 clones, 87% found once. The sample belongs to a study of blood T cell repertoires in COVID-19. Overall study: In each case, the material was cDNA or gDNA derived from T cells, B-cell-depleted T cells, or PBMCs.

The sequenced sample was peripheral blood. This sequence was found in a man between 18 and 35 years old with active or convalescent COVID-19.

The CDR3: CASSLGTSGGARETQYF. The DNA for the CDR3 is TGTGCCAGCAGCTTGGGTACTAGCGGGGGGGCCCGGGAGACCCAGTACTTC. The chain carries TRBV5-4 and TRBJ2-5; 13 bases match TRBD2. Germline V gene sequence: CDR1 SGHNT, CDR2 YYREEE (reference sequence). The trim removed 0 bases at V and 5 bases at J, leaving 7 bases unmatched. The CDR3 covers 17 residues.